Reported below is one T cell receptor (beta chain). These data come from a study of blood T cell repertoires in COVID-19. Study-wide background: COVID-19 samples, acute and convalescent, were from the United States, Italy and Spain. In each case, the material was cDNA or gDNA derived from T cells, B-cell-depleted T cells, or PBMCs.

Study processing details: By means of reference gene primer amplification, nucleated cell counts were estimated. Method: immunoSEQ multiplex PCR; TCRdb's copy keeps in-frame clones and lacks some. That table furnishes V, J and clone size, whereas the DNA furnished D and trimming. The table lists about 200,000 clones, 80% to 95% of them singletons. Seattle-derived patients entered the study during active infection and were followed longitudinally. This sequence was found in a man aged 60-69 years with COVID-19, enrolled during active disease. The sequenced sample was peripheral blood.

This CDR3 is CASSQAGSSNQPQHF. In nucleotides, the CDR3 is TGTGCCAGCAGCCAAGCGGGGTCGAGCAATCAGCCCCAGCATTTT. The V call is TRBV3-1 (or the pseudogene TRBV3-2), the J call TRBJ1-5; D uncertain. The germline gives CDR1 LGHDT, CDR2 YNNKEL (reference sequence). This CDR3 contains 15 residues. V lost 1 base and J 1 base, leaving 8 bases between the germline ends.